This T cell receptor beta chain comes out of a study of tumor-infiltrating lymphocytes in oesophageal squamous cell carcinoma. The CDR3 contains 15 residues. Germline values: CDR1 MNHEY, CDR2 SMNVEV (reference sequence). The V segment lost 2 bases and the J segment 11 bases; nucleotides outside the gene matches: 9. This clonotype was seen a few times. Since a much larger clone is just one base distant, this may be a read error. Via MiXCR, TCRdb re-called the PCR reads, giving one row per CDR3 protein. The table lists 20,000 to 25,000 distinct CDR3 sequences, approximately 37% of them singletons, with about 19% in the top ten.

The origin of this receptor is a female donor with esophageal squamous cell carcinoma. The rearrangement links TRBV27 to TRBJ2-5; 12 bases are a match to TRBD2. What was sequenced was esophageal tumor tissue. The CDR3 here is CASSLLAGGYNEQYF. In DNA form, the CDR3 reads TGTGCCAGCAGTTTACTAGCGGGAGGGTACAATGAGCAGTACTTC.